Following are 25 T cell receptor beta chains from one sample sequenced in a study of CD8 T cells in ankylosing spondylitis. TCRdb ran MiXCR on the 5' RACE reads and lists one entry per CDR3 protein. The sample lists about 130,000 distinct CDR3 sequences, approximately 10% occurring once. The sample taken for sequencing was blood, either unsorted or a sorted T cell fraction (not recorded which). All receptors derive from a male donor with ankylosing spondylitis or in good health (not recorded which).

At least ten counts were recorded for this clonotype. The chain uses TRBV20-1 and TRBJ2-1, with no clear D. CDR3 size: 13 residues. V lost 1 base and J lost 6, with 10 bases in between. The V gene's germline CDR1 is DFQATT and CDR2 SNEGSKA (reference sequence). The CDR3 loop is CSARGRILNEQFF. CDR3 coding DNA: TGCAGTGCTAGAGGCCGGATACTCAATGAGCAGTTCTTC.

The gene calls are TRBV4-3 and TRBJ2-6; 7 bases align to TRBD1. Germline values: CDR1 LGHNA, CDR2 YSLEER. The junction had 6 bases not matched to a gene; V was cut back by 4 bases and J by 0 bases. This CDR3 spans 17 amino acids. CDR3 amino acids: CASSPGQTPSGANVLTF. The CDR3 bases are TGCGCCAGCAGCCCGGGACAGACCCCCTCTGGGGCCAACGTCCTGACTTTC.

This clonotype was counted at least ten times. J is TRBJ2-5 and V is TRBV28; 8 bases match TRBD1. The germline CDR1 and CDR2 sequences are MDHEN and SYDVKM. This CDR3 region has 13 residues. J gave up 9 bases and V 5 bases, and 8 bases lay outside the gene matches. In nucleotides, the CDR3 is TGTGCCAGCAGTCAGACAGGGGTGTTTGCCCAGTACTTC. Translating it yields CASSQTGVFAQYF.

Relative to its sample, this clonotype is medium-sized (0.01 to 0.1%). The chain's CDR3 is CATSDLKSGHEQYF. CDR3 bases: TGTGCCACCAGTGATTTGAAGTCGGGACACGAGCAGTACTTC. V usage is TRBV24-1 and J usage is TRBJ2-7, with D possibly called TRBD1 or TRBD2 (5 bases each). Between the trimmed V and J ends, which lost 0 bases and 5 bases, there was a span of 10 bases. The CDR3 has 14 amino acids. CDR1 is KGHDR, CDR2 SFDVKD, per germline.

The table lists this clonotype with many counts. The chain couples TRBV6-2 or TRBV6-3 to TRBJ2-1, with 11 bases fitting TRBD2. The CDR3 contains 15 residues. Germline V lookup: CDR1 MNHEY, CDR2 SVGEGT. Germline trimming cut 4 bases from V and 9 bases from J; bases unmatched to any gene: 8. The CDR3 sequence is CASSSYSGRGAEQFF. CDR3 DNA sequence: TGTGCCAGCAGTTCCTATAGCGGGAGGGGAGCTGAGCAGTTCTTC.

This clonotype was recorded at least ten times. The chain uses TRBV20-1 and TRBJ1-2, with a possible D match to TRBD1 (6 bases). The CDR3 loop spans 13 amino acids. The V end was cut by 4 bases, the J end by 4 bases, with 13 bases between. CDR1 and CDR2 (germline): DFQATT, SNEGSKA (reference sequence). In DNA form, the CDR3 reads TGCAGTGCTATTGGGGGGCTTACCTATGGCTACACCTTC. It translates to CSAIGGLTYGYTF.

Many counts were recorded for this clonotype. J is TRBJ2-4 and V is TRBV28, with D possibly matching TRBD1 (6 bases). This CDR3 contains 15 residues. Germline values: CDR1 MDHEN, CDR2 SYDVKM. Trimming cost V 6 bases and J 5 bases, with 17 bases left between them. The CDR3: CASSPPTGYENIQYF. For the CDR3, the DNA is TGTGCCAGCAGCCCTCCTACAGGGTATGAAAACATTCAGTACTTC.

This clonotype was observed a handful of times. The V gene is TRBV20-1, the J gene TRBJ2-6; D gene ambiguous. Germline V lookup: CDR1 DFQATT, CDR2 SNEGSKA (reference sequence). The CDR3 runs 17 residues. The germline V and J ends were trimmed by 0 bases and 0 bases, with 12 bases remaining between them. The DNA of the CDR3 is TGCAGTGCTAGAGATGGACGGTTGAGCTCTGGGGCCAACGTCCTGACTTTC. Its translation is CSARDGRLSSGANVLTF.

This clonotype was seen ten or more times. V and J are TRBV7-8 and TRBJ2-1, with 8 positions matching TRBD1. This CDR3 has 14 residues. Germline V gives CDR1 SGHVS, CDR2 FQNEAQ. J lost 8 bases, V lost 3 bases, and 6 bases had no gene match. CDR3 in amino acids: CASSFDRGGDEQFF. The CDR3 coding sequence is TGTGCCAGCAGCTTCGACAGGGGAGGCGATGAGCAGTTCTTC. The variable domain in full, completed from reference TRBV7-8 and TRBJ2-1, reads GAGVSQSPRYKVAKRGQDVALRCDPISGHVSLFWYQQALGQGPEFLTYFQNEAQLDKSGLPSDRFFAERPEGSVSTLKIQRTQQEDSAVYLCASSFDRGGDEQFFGPGTRLTVL.

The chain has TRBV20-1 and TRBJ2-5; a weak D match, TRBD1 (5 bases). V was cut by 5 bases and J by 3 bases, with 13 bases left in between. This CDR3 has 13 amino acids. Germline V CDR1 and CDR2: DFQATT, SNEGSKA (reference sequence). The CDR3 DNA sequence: TGCAGTGCTGTTGACAGCAACGAAGAGACCCAGTACTTC. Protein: CSAVDSNEETQYF.

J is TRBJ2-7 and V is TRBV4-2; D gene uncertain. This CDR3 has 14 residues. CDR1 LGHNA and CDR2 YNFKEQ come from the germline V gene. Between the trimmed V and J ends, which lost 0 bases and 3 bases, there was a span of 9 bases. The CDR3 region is CASSQETPGYEQYF. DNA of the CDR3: TGTGCCAGCAGCCAAGAAACACCCGGCTACGAGCAGTACTTC.

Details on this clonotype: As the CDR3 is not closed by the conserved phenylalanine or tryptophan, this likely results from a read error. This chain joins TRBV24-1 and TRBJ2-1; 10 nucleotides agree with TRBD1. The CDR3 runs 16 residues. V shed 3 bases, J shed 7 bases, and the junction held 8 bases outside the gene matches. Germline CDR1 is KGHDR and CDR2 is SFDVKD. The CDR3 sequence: CATSDPRDRGRNEQFS. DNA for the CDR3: TGTGCCACCAGTGATCCTCGGGACAGGGGTCGTAATGAGCAGTTCTCC.

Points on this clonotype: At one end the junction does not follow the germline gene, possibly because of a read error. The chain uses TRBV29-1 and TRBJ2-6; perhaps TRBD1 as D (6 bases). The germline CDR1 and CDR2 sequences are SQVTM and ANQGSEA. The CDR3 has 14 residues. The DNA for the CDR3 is TGCAGCGCCCTCAGGGGCACTGGGGCCAACGGCCTGACTTTC. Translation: CSALRGTGANGLTF.

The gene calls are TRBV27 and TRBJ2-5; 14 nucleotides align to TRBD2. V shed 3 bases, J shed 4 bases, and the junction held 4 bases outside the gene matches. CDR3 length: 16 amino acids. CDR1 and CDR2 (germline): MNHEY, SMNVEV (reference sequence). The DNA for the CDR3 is TGTGCCAGCAGTTTGGGGACTAGCGGGAGTTTAGAGACCCAGTACTTC. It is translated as CASSLGTSGSLETQYF.

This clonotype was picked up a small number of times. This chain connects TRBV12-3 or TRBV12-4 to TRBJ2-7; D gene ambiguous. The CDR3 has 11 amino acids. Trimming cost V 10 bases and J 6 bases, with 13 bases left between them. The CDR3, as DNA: TGTGCCACCGGTGTATCCCTCGAGCAGTACTTC. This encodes CATGVSLEQYF.

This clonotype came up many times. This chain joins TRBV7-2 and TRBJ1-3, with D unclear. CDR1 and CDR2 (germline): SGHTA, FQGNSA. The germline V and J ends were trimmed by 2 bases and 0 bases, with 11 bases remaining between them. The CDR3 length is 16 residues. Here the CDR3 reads CASSLYHSDSGNTIYF. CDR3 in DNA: TGTGCCAGCAGCTTATATCACAGCGACTCTGGAAACACCATATATTTT.

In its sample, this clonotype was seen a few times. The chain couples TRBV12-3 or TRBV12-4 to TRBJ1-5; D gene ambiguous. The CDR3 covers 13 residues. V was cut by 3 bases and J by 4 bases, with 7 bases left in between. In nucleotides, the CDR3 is TGTGCCAGCAGTTTCAGAATAAATCAGCCCCAGCATTTT. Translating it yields CASSFRINQPQHF.

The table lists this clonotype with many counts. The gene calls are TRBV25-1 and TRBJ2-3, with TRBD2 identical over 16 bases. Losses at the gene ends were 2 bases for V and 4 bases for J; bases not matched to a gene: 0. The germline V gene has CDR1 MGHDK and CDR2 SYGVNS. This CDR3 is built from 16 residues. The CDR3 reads CASSEGTSGRADTQYF. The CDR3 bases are TGTGCCAGCAGTGAAGGGACTAGCGGGAGGGCAGATACGCAGTATTTT.

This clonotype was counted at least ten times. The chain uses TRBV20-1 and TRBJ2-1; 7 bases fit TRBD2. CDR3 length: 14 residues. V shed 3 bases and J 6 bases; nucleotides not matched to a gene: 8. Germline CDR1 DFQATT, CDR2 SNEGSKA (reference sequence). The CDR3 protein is CSASRQRDPNEQFF. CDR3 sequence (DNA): TGCAGTGCTAGTCGCCAGCGGGACCCCAATGAGCAGTTCTTC.

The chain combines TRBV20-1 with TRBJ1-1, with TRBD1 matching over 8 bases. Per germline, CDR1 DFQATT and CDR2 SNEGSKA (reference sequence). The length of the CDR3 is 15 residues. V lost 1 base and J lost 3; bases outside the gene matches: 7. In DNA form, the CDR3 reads TGCAGTGCTAGAGCATCAGGGGGCGGACACACTGAAGCTTTCTTT. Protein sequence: CSARASGGGHTEAFF.

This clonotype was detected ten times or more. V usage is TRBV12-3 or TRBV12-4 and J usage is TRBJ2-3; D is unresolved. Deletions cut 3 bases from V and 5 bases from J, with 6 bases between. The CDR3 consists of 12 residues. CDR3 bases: TGTGCCAGCAGTTTGTTAAAAGATACGCAGTATTTT. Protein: CASSLLKDTQYF.

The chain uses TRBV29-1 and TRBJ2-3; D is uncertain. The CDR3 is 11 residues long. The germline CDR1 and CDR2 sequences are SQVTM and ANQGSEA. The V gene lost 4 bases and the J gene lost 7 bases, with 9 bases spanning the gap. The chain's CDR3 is CSVGSEYTQYF. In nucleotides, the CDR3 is TGCAGCGTTGGGTCCGAATATACGCAGTATTTT.

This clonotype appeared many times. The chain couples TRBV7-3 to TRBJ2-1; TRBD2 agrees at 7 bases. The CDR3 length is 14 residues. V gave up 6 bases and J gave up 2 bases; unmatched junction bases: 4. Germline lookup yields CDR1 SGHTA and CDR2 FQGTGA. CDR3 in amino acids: CASSQAGTYNEQFF. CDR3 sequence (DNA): TGTGCCAGCAGTCAAGCGGGAACCTACAATGAGCAGTTCTTC.

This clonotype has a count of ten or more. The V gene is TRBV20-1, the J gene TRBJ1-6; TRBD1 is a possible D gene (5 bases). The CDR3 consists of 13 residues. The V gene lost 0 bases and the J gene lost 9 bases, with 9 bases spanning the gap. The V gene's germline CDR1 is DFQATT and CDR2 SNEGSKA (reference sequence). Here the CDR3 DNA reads TGCAGTGCTAGAGATCACGGGGGTTCACCCCTCCACTTT. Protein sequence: CSARDHGGSPLHF.

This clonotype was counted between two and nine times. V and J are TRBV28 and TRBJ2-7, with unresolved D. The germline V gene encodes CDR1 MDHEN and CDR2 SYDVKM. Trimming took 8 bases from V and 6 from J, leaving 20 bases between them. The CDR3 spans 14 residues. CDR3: CASRNQGPTREQYF. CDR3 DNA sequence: TGTGCCAGCCGTAACCAAGGTCCCACACGCGAGCAGTACTTC. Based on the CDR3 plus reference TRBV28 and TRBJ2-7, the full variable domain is DVKVTQSSRYLVKRTGEKVFLECVQDMDHENMFWYRQDPGLGLRLIYFSYDVKMKEKGDIPEGYSVSREKKERFSLILESASTNQTSMYLCASRNQGPTREQYFGPGTRLTVT.